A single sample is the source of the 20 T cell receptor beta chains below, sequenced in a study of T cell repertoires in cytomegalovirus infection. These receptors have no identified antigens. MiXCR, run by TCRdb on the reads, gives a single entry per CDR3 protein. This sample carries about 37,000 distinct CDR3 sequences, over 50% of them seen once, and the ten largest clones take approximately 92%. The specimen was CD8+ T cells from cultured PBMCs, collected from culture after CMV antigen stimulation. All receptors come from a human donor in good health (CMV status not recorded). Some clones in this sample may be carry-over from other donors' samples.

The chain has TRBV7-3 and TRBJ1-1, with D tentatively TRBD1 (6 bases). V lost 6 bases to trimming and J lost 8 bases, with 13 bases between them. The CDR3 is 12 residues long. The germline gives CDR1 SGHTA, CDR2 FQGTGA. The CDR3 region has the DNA TGTGCCAGCAGTTTTACCGGGACAGAAGCTTTCTTT. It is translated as CASSFTGTEAFF. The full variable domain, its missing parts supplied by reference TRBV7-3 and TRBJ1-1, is GAGVSQTPSNKVTEKGKYVELRCDPISGHTALYWYRQSLGQGPEFLIYFQGTGAADDSGLPNDRFFAVRPEGSVSTLKIQRTERGDSAVYLCASSFTGTEAFFGQGTRLTVV.

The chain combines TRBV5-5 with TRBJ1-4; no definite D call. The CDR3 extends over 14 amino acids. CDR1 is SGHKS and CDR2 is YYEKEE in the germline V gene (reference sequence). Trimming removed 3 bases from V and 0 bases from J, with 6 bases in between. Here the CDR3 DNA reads TGTGCCAGCAGCTCGGAGGCAACTAATGAAAAACTGTTTTTT. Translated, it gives CASSSEATNEKLFF.

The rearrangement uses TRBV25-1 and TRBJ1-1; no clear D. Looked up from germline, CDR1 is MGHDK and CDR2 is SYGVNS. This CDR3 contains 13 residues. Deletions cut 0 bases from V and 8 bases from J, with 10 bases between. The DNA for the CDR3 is TGTGCCAGCAGTGAATATGAGGGATCCGAAGCTTTCTTT. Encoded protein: CASSEYEGSEAFF.

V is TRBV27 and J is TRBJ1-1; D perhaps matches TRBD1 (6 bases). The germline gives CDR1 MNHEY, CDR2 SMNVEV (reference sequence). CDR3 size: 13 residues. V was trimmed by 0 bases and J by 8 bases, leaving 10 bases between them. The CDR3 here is CASSLSGTREAFF. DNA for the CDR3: TGTGCCAGCAGTTTATCCGGGACAAGAGAAGCTTTCTTT.

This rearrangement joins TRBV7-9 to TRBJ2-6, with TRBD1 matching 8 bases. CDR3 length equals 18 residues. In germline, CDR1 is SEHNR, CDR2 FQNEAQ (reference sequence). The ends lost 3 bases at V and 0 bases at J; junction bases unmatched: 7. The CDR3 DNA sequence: TGTGCCAGCAGCTTCCGGGACAGGTCGACCTCTGGGGCCAACGTCCTGACTTTC. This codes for CASSFRDRSTSGANVLTF.

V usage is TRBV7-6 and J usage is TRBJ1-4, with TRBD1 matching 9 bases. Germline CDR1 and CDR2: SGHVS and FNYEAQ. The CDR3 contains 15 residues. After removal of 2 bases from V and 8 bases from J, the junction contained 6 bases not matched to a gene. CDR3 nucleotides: TGTGCCAGCAGCTTAACGGACAGGGGAGGGGAAAAACTGTTTTTT. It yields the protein CASSLTDRGGEKLFF.

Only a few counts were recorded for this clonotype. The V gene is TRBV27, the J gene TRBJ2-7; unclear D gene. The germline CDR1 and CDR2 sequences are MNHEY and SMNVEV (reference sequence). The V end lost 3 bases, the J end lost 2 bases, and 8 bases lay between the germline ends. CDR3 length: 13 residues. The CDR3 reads CASSFGSTYEQYF. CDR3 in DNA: TGTGCCAGCAGTTTTGGGTCAACCTACGAGCAGTACTTC.

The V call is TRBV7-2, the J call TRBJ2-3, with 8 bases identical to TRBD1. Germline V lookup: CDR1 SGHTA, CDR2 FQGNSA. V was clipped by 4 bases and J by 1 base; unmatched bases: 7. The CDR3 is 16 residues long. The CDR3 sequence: CASSSSRGPRTDTQYF. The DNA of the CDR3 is TGTGCCAGCAGCTCTAGCAGGGGGCCTCGCACAGATACGCAGTATTTT.

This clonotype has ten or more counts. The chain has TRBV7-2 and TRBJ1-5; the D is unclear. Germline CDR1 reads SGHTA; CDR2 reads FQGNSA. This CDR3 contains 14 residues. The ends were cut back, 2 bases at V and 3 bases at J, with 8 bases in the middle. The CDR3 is CASSLNPPNQPQHF. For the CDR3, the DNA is TGTGCCAGCAGCTTAAACCCGCCCAATCAGCCCCAGCATTTT. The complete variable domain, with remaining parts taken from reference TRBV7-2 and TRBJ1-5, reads GAGVSQSPSNKVTEKGKDVELRCDPISGHTALYWYRQSLGQGLEFLIYFQGNSAPDKSGLPSDRFSAERTGGSVSTLTIQRTQQEDSAVYLCASSLNPPNQPQHFGDGTRLSIL.

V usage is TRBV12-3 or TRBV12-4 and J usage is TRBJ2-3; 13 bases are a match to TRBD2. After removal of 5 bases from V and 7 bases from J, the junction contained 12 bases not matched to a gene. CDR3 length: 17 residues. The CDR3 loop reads CASSPPTSGRPHNTQYF. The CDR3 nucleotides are TGTGCCAGCAGTCCCCCGACTAGCGGGAGGCCTCACAATACGCAGTATTTT.

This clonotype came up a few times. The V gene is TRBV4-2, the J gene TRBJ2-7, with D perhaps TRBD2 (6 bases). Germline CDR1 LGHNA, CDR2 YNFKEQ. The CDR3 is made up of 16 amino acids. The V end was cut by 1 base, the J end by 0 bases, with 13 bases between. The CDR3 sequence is CASSQVFGGSSYEQYF. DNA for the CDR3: TGTGCCAGCAGCCAAGTATTTGGGGGGAGCTCCTACGAGCAGTACTTC.

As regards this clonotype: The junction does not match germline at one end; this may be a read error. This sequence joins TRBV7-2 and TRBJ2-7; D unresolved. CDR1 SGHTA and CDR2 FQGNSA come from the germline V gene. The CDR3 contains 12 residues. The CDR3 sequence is CSSSLTAYEQYF. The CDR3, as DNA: TGTTCCAGCAGTTTGACGGCCTACGAGCAGTACTTC.

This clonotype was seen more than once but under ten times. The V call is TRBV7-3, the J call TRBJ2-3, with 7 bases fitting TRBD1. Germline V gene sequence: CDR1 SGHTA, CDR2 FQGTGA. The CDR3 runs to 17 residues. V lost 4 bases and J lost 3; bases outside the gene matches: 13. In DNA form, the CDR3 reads TGTGCCAGCAGCTCCGACTTGACAGGGTTGGGAACAGATACGCAGTATTTT. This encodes CASSSDLTGLGTDTQYF. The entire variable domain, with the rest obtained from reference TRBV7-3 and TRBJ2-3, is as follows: GAGVSQTPSNKVTEKGKYVELRCDPISGHTALYWYRQSLGQGPEFLIYFQGTGAADDSGLPNDRFFAVRPEGSVSTLKIQRTERGDSAVYLCASSSDLTGLGTDTQYFGPGTRLTVL.

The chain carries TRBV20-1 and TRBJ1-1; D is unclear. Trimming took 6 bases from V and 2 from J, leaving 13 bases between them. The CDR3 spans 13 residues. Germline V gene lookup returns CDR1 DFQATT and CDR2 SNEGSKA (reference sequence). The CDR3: CSASEAQNTEAFF. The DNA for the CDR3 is TGCAGTGCGAGTGAGGCCCAAAACACTGAAGCTTTCTTT.

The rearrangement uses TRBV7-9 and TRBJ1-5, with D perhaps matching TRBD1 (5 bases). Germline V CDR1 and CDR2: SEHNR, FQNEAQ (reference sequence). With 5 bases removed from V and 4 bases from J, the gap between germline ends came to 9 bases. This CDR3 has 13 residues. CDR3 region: CASSTAGNQPQHF. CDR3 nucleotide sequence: TGTGCCAGCAGCACCGCAGGGAATCAGCCCCAGCATTTT.

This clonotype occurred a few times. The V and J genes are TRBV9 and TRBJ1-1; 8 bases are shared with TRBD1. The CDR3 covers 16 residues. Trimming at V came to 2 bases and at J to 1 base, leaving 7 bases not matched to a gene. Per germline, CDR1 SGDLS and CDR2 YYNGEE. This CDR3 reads CASSVDYRGTNTEAFF. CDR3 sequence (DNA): TGTGCCAGCAGCGTCGATTACAGGGGGACGAACACTGAAGCTTTCTTT.

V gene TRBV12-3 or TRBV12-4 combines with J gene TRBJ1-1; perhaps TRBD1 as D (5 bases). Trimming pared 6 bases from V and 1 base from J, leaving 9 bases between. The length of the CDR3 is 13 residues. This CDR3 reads CASRFGQNTEAFF. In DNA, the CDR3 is TGTGCCAGCAGGTTTGGACAGAACACTGAAGCTTTCTTT.

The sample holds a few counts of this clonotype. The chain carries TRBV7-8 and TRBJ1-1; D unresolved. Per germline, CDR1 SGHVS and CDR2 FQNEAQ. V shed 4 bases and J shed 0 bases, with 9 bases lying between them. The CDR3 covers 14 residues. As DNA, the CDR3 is TGTGCCAGCAGCTGGGGAGAAATGAACACTGAAGCTTTCTTT. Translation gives CASSWGEMNTEAFF.

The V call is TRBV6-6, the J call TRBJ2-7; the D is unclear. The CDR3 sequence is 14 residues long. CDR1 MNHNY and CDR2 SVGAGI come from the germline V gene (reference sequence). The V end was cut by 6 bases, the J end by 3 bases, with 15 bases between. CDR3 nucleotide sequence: TGTGCCAGCAGAATCACGCAAGCGAACTACGAGCAGTACTTC. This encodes CASRITQANYEQYF.

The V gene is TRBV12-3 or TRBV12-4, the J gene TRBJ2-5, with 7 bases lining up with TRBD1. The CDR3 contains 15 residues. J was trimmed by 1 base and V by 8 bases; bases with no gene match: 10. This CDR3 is CASVARDSPQETQYF. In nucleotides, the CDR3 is TGTGCCAGCGTAGCCAGGGACAGTCCCCAAGAGACCCAGTACTTC.